This TCR beta chain comes out of a study of tumor-infiltrating lymphocytes in primary liver carcinoma. As for the study in general: Sample counts of productive TCRbeta reads spanned roughly 3.65 to 8 million; these counts were similar across tissue types.

Overall study results and limits: Comparison of CD4+ and CD8+ repertoires was precluded by bulk unsorted samples. Tumor region pairs overlapped more than did tumor-adjacent and tumor-blood pairs.

Blood RNA was derived from unsorted whole blood, and germline DNA was extracted too. This clonotype was seen a few times. Its specificity is unknown. Per germline, CDR1 MGHDK and CDR2 SYGVNS. The CDR3 covers 13 residues. The V gene lost 7 bases and the J gene lost 5 bases, with 12 bases spanning the gap. Using a constant-region primer together with ProtoScript II reverse transcriptase, TCR beta cDNA was made from 450 to 600 ng of total RNA. Slightly modified ARM-PCR with three nested multiplex PCR rounds yielded TCR beta libraries. Two initial PCR rounds of approximately 10 cycles each paired TRBV1-TRBV30 forward primers with a C-beta reverse primer. TCRdb re-derived calls from the multiplex PCR reads in MiXCR, one entry per CDR3 protein. The profile covers about 300,000 distinct CDR3 sequences, with roughly 60% appearing a single time and roughly 9% taken by the ten largest.

This sequence was found in a man aged 40-55 years with primary liver carcinoma and hepatitis B virus infection. The sequencing sample was made of peripheral blood. This chain links TRBV25-1 with TRBJ2-1; perhaps D is TRBD1 or TRBD2 (6 bases each). DNA of the CDR3: TGTGCCAGCAAGGTAGGGGGGAACAATGAGCAGTTCTTC. It specifies CASKVGGNNEQFF. The full variable domain, rest sourced from reference TRBV25-1 and TRBJ2-1, is EADIYQTPRYLVIGTGKKITLECSQTMGHDKMYWYQQDPGMELHLIHYSYGVNSTEKGDLSSESTVSRIRTEHFPLTLESARPSHTSQYLCASKVGGNNEQFFGPGTRLTVL.